What follows are 32 T cell receptor beta chains derived from one specimen sequenced in a study of regulatory T cells in long-lasting Graves disease. In building TCR beta libraries, iRepertoire HTBI primers were used together with Arm-PCR of CDR3 regions. TCRdb re-called the multiplex PCR reads through MiXCR, storing one row per CDR3 protein. The sample has fewer than 450,000 distinct CDR3 sequences; about a quarter are singletons. Described time point: persistent/refractory GD, antithyroid drugs over 5 years with positive TRAb. Construction of the TCR library relied on RNA isolated from PBMCs. Sequencing was performed on peripheral blood mononuclear cells (PBMCs), taken when the disease was refractory, from a patient treated with antithyroid drugs. The origin of the receptors is a female donor with Graves disease.

The chain couples TRBV4-1 to TRBJ1-2; 10 bases are shared with TRBD1. The CDR3 is made up of 16 amino acids. J lost 5 bases, V lost 4 bases, and 10 bases had no gene match. Germline V gene lookup returns CDR1 MGHRA and CDR2 YSYEKL. CDR3 in DNA: TGCGCCAGCAGCCCAAGGGAGACAGGGGGCGCGTATGGCTACACCTTC. This sequence encodes CASSPRETGGAYGYTF.

Of note for this clonotype: A read error may explain this, as a much larger clone is one base away. The chain carries TRBV6-2 or TRBV6-3 and TRBJ2-5; D ambiguous. The CDR3 consists of 13 residues. The V end lost 2 bases, the J end lost 10 bases, and 14 bases lay between the germline ends. CDR1 MNHEY and CDR2 SVGEGT come from the germline V gene. The CDR3 sequence: CASSYVPSEGQYF. The CDR3 DNA reads as TGTGCCAGCAGTTACGTTCCGTCGGAAGGCCAGTACTTC.

The chain has TRBV11-2 and TRBJ2-3; D may be TRBD1 (5 bases). This CDR3 has 15 amino acids. V lost 4 bases and J 3 bases, leaving 14 bases between the germline ends. Germline assignment: CDR1 SGHAT and CDR2 FQNNGV. DNA of the CDR3: TGTGCCAGCAGCTCCCCGACAGCTCCAACAGATACGCAGTATTTT. It is translated as CASSSPTAPTDTQYF.

This clonotype was seen ten or more times. The V call is TRBV2, the J call TRBJ2-7; 7 bases map to TRBD1. Looked up from germline, CDR1 is SNHLY and CDR2 is FYNNEI. Trimming removed 6 bases from V and 5 bases from J; junction bases left unmatched: 7. CDR3 size: 13 residues. This chain's CDR3 is CASRAQGSHEQYF. Written as DNA, the CDR3 is TGTGCCAGCAGGGCACAGGGGAGCCACGAGCAGTACTTC.

The J gene is TRBJ2-3, the V gene TRBV29-1; 7 bases line up with TRBD1. Germline values: CDR1 SQVTM, CDR2 ANQGSEA. The CDR3 length is 14 residues. Losses at the gene ends were 3 bases for V and 3 bases for J; bases not matched to a gene: 6. The CDR3 spells CSVDPGQITDTQYF. DNA of the CDR3: TGCAGCGTTGACCCGGGACAGATTACAGATACGCAGTATTTT.

This clonotype was seen repeatedly, ten times or more. V usage is TRBV15 and J usage is TRBJ1-2, with TRBD1 matching 7 bases. With 2 bases clipped from V and 8 bases from J, the junction kept 11 bases outside the gene matches. Germline assignment: CDR1 LNHNV and CDR2 YYDKDF (reference sequence). The CDR3 loop spans 15 amino acids. CDR3 bases: TGTGCCACCAGCAGAAAAGGACAGGACGGGGGAGGCTACACCTTC. Encoded protein: CATSRKGQDGGGYTF.

This clonotype was picked up a small number of times. This chain uses TRBV20-1 with TRBJ2-7, with 7 bases lining up with TRBD1. Germline CDR1 reads DFQATT; CDR2 reads SNEGSKA (reference sequence). This CDR3 is built from 13 residues. After removal of 5 bases from V and 4 bases from J, the junction contained 8 bases not matched to a gene. CDR3 sequence: CSAPSVQGYEQYF. The DNA for the CDR3 is TGCAGTGCTCCCTCGGTACAGGGGTACGAGCAGTACTTC.

The sample holds a few counts of this clonotype. V gene TRBV29-1 combines with J gene TRBJ1-2; the D gene is possibly TRBD1 (6 bases). Germline loops: CDR1 SQVTM, CDR2 ANQGSEA. The CDR3 runs 14 residues. Trimming pared 6 bases from V and 3 bases from J, leaving 17 bases between. CDR3 protein: CSVKDLGAHYGYTF. The CDR3 DNA reads as TGCAGCGTGAAAGATCTGGGGGCGCACTATGGCTACACCTTC.

This clonotype was picked up many times. This chain uses TRBV12-3 or TRBV12-4 with TRBJ2-7, with D perhaps being TRBD1 or TRBD2 (5 bases each). The CDR3 is 15 residues long. V was cut by 2 bases and J by 8 bases, with 19 bases left in between. CDR3 sequence (DNA): TGTGCCAGCAGTTTAAGGGACGGAGGCGCGGGTAAGCAGTACTTC. Protein product: CASSLRDGGAGKQYF.

V and J are TRBV9 and TRBJ2-7; D is possibly TRBD2 (5 bases). The CDR3 sequence is 15 residues long. Germline CDR1 reads SGDLS; CDR2 reads YYNGEE. Trimming took off 4 bases at V and 0 bases at J, with 14 bases between the two ends. The CDR3 region is CASSRAASSSYEQYF. The CDR3 nucleotides read TGTGCCAGCAGCAGAGCGGCATCCAGCTCCTACGAGCAGTACTTC.

This clonotype was picked up many times. This chain uses TRBV6-2 or TRBV6-3 with TRBJ2-7; TRBD1 aligns across 8 bases. The CDR3 is made up of 15 amino acids. V dropped 5 bases and J dropped 6; count of bases not matched to a gene: 12. Germline CDR1 reads MNHEY; CDR2 reads SVGEGT. CDR3 protein: CASSDRQGSTGEQYF. The DNA of the CDR3 is TGTGCCAGCAGTGACAGACAGGGGAGTACGGGCGAGCAGTACTTC.

This clonotype was counted between two and nine times. The chain couples TRBV5-5 to TRBJ1-1; 8 bases map to TRBD1. The V segment lost 5 bases and the J segment 0 bases; nucleotides outside the gene matches: 9. Per germline, CDR1 SGHKS and CDR2 YYEKEE (reference sequence). The CDR3 is 16 residues long. CDR3 nucleotide sequence: TGTGCCAGCAGAAGACAGGGGCCTGGTATGAACACTGAAGCTTTCTTT. Translation gives CASRRQGPGMNTEAFF.

J is TRBJ1-5 and V is TRBV19; the match to TRBD1 covers 11 bases. This CDR3 has 16 amino acids. With 8 bases clipped from V and 6 bases from J, the junction kept 12 bases outside the gene matches. The V gene's germline CDR1 is LNHDA and CDR2 SQIVND (reference sequence). The CDR3 DNA follows: TGTGCCAGTGGAAAATTCGGGACAGGGGGTGCTCAGCCCCAGCATTTT. Translated, it gives CASGKFGTGGAQPQHF.

This clonotype was recorded many times. This CDR3 reads CASSLDGYSGNTIYF. The CDR3 DNA sequence: TGCGCCAGCAGCTTGGACGGTTACTCTGGAAACACCATATATTTT. The rearrangement links TRBV5-1 to TRBJ1-3; D gene uncertain. V was shortened by 0 bases and J by 0 bases, with 7 bases between the two germline ends. The CDR3 spans 15 residues. Germline CDR1 reads SGHRS; CDR2 reads YFSETQ.

The rearrangement joins TRBV20-1 to TRBJ2-7; the match to TRBD1 covers 11 bases. There are 13 residues in the CDR3. The V and J ends lost 6 bases and 5 bases, in that order; junction bases with no gene match: 6. Germline loops: CDR1 DFQATT, CDR2 SNEGSKA (reference sequence). The CDR3 bases are TGCAGTGCATCGGGACAGGGGGGACACGAGCAGTACTTC. It translates to CSASGQGGHEQYF.

This sequence joins TRBV20-1 and TRBJ2-7; 9 nucleotides line up with TRBD2. After removal of 0 bases from V and 1 base from J, the junction contained 4 bases not matched to a gene. The CDR3 has 15 amino acids. Germline assignment: CDR1 DFQATT and CDR2 SNEGSKA (reference sequence). The CDR3 region is CSARDSGRGSYEQYF. CDR3 DNA: TGCAGTGCTAGAGATAGCGGGAGAGGGTCCTACGAGCAGTACTTC.

This clonotype was detected only a few times. This sequence joins TRBV4-1 and TRBJ2-7, with TRBD1 matching 11 bases. Germline V gene data show CDR1 as MGHRA and CDR2 as YSYEKL. The CDR3 has 15 residues. J was trimmed by 3 bases and V by 2 bases; bases with no gene match: 3. CDR3 loop: CASSQTGTGGYEQYF. In DNA, the CDR3 is TGCGCCAGCAGCCAAACCGGGACAGGGGGCTACGAGCAGTACTTC.

This chain links TRBV6-1 with TRBJ1-1; D ambiguous. V was cut by 1 base and J by 10 bases, with 13 bases left in between. Per germline, CDR1 MNHNS and CDR2 SASEGT. The CDR3 is made up of 13 amino acids. The CDR3 DNA reads as TGTGCCAGCAGTGAAGGCGGGGTGCTGGGAGCTTTCTTT. This translates into CASSEGGVLGAFF.

This clonotype was seen many times. The chain recombines TRBV5-5 with TRBJ1-5; a weak D match, TRBD1 (5 bases). This CDR3 has 19 amino acids. The V gene's germline CDR1 is SGHKS and CDR2 YYEKEE (reference sequence). V shed 1 base and J shed 5 bases, with 25 bases lying between them. In nucleotides, the CDR3 is TGTGCCAGCAGCTTGAAATGGGCCGGAAGGGACCGAGCGTATCAGCCCCAGCATTTT. Translating it yields CASSLKWAGRDRAYQPQHF.

This clonotype was observed many times. The chain uses TRBV20-1 and TRBJ2-2; TRBD2 matches at 8 bases. From germline, CDR1 is DFQATT and CDR2 SNEGSKA (reference sequence). Losses at the gene ends were 6 bases for V and 5 bases for J; bases not matched to a gene: 14. The CDR3 consists of 16 residues. The CDR3 DNA reads TGCAGTGCCGACCCAAACGCGGCGGGAGGTACCGGGGAGCTGTTTTTT. As protein: CSADPNAAGGTGELFF.

This clonotype was picked up many times. The chain uses TRBV28 and TRBJ2-5, with 12 positions matching TRBD1. This CDR3 spans 17 amino acids. The V and J ends lost 4 bases and 5 bases, in that order; junction bases with no gene match: 11. In germline, CDR1 is MDHEN, CDR2 SYDVKM. This CDR3 reads CASSSLPGQGAGETQYF. The CDR3 bases are TGTGCCAGCAGTTCCCTTCCGGGACAGGGGGCCGGTGAGACCCAGTACTTC.

This clonotype was seen more than once but under ten times. The chain joins TRBV11-2 to TRBJ2-1; tentative D call: TRBD1 (5 bases). This CDR3 has 15 residues. Trimming removed 5 bases at V and 0 bases at J, with 11 bases between. CDR1 SGHAT and CDR2 FQNNGV come from the germline V gene. CDR3 region: CASSDRGSSYNEQFF. CDR3 DNA sequence: TGTGCCAGCAGCGATAGGGGCAGCTCCTACAATGAGCAGTTCTTC.

The genes are TRBV3-2 and TRBJ2-7; TRBD1, the table's D call, was not compared with the DNA. TRBV3-2 is shown as a pseudogene. CDR3 length: 14 residues. The CDR3 protein is CASSPLRGAYEQYF. The CDR3 DNA reads TGTGCCAGCAGCCCCCTCCGGGGCGCCTACGAGCAGTACTTC.

This sequence joins TRBV7-9 and TRBJ1-1, with a weak D call TRBD1 (6 bases). The CDR3 is made up of 14 amino acids. CDR1 and CDR2 (germline): SEHNR, FQNEAQ (reference sequence). V was cut by 6 bases and J by 1 base, with 12 bases left in between. The chain's CDR3 is CASRKEGGNTEAFF. Written as DNA, the CDR3 is TGTGCCAGCAGAAAAGAGGGGGGGAACACTGAAGCTTTCTTT.

This clonotype was observed many times. The chain employs TRBV2 and TRBJ2-7; D may be TRBD2 (6 bases). This CDR3 region has 16 residues. The V gene's germline CDR1 is SNHLY and CDR2 FYNNEI. Trimming took 3 bases from V and 3 from J, leaving 18 bases between them. The CDR3 nucleotides read TGTGCCAGCAGTGACCGTTTAGGGACTGGATACTACGAGCAGTACTTC. It encodes CASSDRLGTGYYEQYF. Based on the CDR3 plus reference TRBV2 and TRBJ2-7, the full variable domain is EPEVTQTPSHQVTQMGQEVILRCVPISNHLYFYWYRQILGQKVEFLVSFYNNEISEKSEIFDDQFSVERPDGSNFTLKIRSTKLEDSAMYFCASSDRLGTGYYEQYFGPGTRLTVT.

This clonotype was seen a few times. The chain joins TRBV5-1 to TRBJ1-1; TRBD1 is a possible D gene (5 bases). With 3 bases removed from V and 0 bases from J, the gap between germline ends came to 9 bases. The CDR3 is made up of 14 amino acids. Looked up from germline, CDR1 is SGHRS and CDR2 is YFSETQ. CDR3 region: CASSWGLMNTEAFF. Written as DNA, the CDR3 is TGCGCCAGCAGCTGGGGACTGATGAACACTGAAGCTTTCTTT.

This clonotype has at least ten counts. The chain carries TRBV6-5 and TRBJ2-5; D unresolved. The CDR3 covers 11 residues. Trimming stripped 2 bases from V and 5 bases from J, with 3 bases between. Germline V gene data show CDR1 as MNHEY and CDR2 as SVGAGI. CDR3 region: CASSYVETQYF. In nucleotides, the CDR3 is TGTGCCAGCAGTTACGTGGAGACCCAGTACTTC.

This clonotype was detected ten times or more. The rearrangement uses TRBV2 and TRBJ2-5, with 7 bases matching TRBD2. V gave up 7 bases and J gave up 2 bases; unmatched junction bases: 13. CDR1 and CDR2 from the germline V gene are SNHLY and FYNNEI. The CDR3 sequence is 16 residues long. The CDR3 sequence is CASNSGRDRSQETQYF. The CDR3 DNA reads as TGTGCCAGCAACTCGGGGAGGGATCGGTCTCAAGAGACCCAGTACTTC.

Ten or more counts support this clonotype. The genes are TRBV6-1 and TRBJ1-2; D remains unclear. The CDR3 covers 11 residues. V lost 2 bases to trimming and J lost 3 bases, with 1 base between them. The germline V gene encodes CDR1 MNHNS and CDR2 SASEGT. The CDR3 DNA reads TGTGCCAGCAGTGAATACTATGGCTACACCTTC. Translation gives CASSEYYGYTF.

Only a few counts were recorded for this clonotype. The rearrangement uses TRBV27 and TRBJ2-7; D may be TRBD1 (6 bases). Per the germline V gene, CDR1 is MNHEY and CDR2 is SMNVEV (reference sequence). V was trimmed by 0 bases and J by 2 bases, leaving 8 bases between them. There are 14 residues in the CDR3. CDR3 DNA sequence: TGTGCCAGCAGTTTATCGGGACACCCCTACGAGCAGTACTTC. It codes for CASSLSGHPYEQYF.

This clonotype was found a few times. The rearrangement links TRBV5-5 to TRBJ2-7; D unresolved. Germline assignment: CDR1 SGHKS and CDR2 YYEKEE (reference sequence). This CDR3 is built from 17 residues. V dropped 3 bases and J dropped 5 bases, with 24 bases sitting between them. The CDR3 DNA follows: TGTGCCAGCAGCTCGACGGAATCATGGCTTGAGTCACACGAGCAGTACTTC. It encodes CASSSTESWLESHEQYF.

This clonotype was seen ten or more times. The chain links TRBV7-2 to TRBJ2-5, with 14 bases aligning to TRBD2. V gave up 4 bases and J gave up 2 bases; unmatched junction bases: 18. Germline V gene data show CDR1 as SGHTA and CDR2 as FQGNSA. The CDR3 contains 21 residues. CDR3 region: CASSSPRRLAGGPSNQETQYF. Here the CDR3 DNA reads TGTGCCAGCAGCTCCCCTCGCCGACTAGCGGGAGGGCCTTCCAATCAAGAGACCCAGTACTTC. Complete variable domain (other parts from reference TRBV7-2 and TRBJ2-5): GAGVSQSPSNKVTEKGKDVELRCDPISGHTALYWYRQSLGQGLEFLIYFQGNSAPDKSGLPSDRFSAERTGGSVSTLTIQRTQQEDSAVYLCASSSPRRLAGGPSNQETQYFGPGTRLLVL.